A selection of T cell receptor beta chains follows, all from one sample in a study of cytomegalovirus exposure and HLA in healthy donors. Assay used: immunoSEQ multiplex PCR; TCRdb lists only in-frame clones, some missing. The table records about 180,000 clones, 80% of them present only once. The sequenced sample was PBMCs. Source of these receptors: a girl aged 5-17 years in good health and CMV-seropositive. Each CDR3 is given with its conserved first and last residue. D genes are given only for firm matches. The size entry is marked missing in some rows and otherwise reads once, few, many or a size class.

-	-	TRBJ2-7	TRBV29-1	CSVENGGANEQYF	TGCAGCGTTGAGAACGGAGGGGCCAACGAGCAGTACTTC
-	TRBD2	TRBJ2-7	TRBV5-1	CASSPTGGNSYEQYF	TGCGCCAGCAGCCCTACGGGGGGGAACTCCTACGAGCAGTACTTC
-	-	TRBJ1-1	TRBV9	CASMGASLNTEAFF	TGTGCCAGCATGGGGGCGAGTTTGAACACTGAAGCTTTCTTT
-	TRBD1	TRBJ1-5	TRBV7-8	CASSSITGEANQPQHF	TGTGCCAGCAGCTCAATTACAGGGGAAGCCAATCAGCCCCAGCATTTT
-	TRBD2	TRBJ2-3	TRBV19	CASSIGLAGVSILTDTQYF	TGTGCCAGTAGTATAGGACTAGCGGGAGTATCGATCCTCACAGATACGCAGTATTTT
-	-	TRBJ1-1	TRBV7-3	CASSLGGANTEAFF	TGTGCCAGCAGCTTAGGGGGCGCGAACACTGAAGCTTTCTTT
-	-	TRBJ1-2	TRBV4-2	CASSQGAGLGYGYTF	TGTGCCAGCAGCCAGGGTGCGGGACTTGGGTATGGCTACACCTTC
-	-	TRBJ2-3	TRBV11-1	CASSIRGPDYTDTQYF	TGTGCCAGCAGCATCAGGGGCCCCGACTACACAGATACGCAGTATTTT
few	-	TRBJ2-7	TRBV2	CASSGNTNEQYF	TGTGCCAGCAGCGGGAACACCAACGAGCAGTACTTC
-	-	TRBJ2-2	TRBV6-4	CASTYTPGTGELFF	TGTGCCAGCACCTATACGCCAGGGACCGGGGAGCTGTTTTTT
-	TRBD1	TRBJ2-5	TRBV29-1	CSVTGRAETQYF	TGCAGCGTGACAGGGAGAGCGGAGACCCAGTACTTC
-	TRBD2	TRBJ2-3	TRBV10-2	CASGLAATDTQYF	TGCGCCAGCGGACTAGCGGCCACAGATACGCAGTATTTT
-	-	TRBJ2-3	TRBV6-5	CATRSGDTQYF	TGTGCCACCAGATCCGGTGATACGCAGTATTTT
-	-	TRBJ2-7	TRBV27	CASSWLGQSSYEQYF	TGTGCCAGCAGTTGGTTGGGGCAGAGCTCCTACGAGCAGTACTTC
-	TRBD2	TRBJ2-7	TRBV19	CASSPQRDLSYEQYF	TGTGCCAGTAGTCCCCAGCGGGACCTCTCCTACGAGCAGTACTTC
-	-	TRBJ1-5	TRBV4-1	CASSQDPGVQPQHF	TGCGCCAGCAGCCAAGATCCGGGGGTTCAGCCCCAGCATTTT
-	-	TRBJ1-1	TRBV7-2	CASSLTGYGNTEDFF	TGTGCCAGCAGCTTAACAGGCTATGGGAACACTGAAGATTTCTTT
once	TRBD2	TRBJ2-1	TRBV9	CASSVAAGGSYNEQFF	TGTGCCAGCAGCGTAGCGGCGGGAGGCTCCTACAATGAGCAGTTCTTC
-	TRBD1	TRBJ1-4	TRBV10-3	CAISELTGSNEKLFF	TGTGCCATCAGTGAGCTGACAGGGAGTAATGAAAAACTGTTTTTT
-	-	TRBJ2-1	TRBV11-2	CASSHSLHEQFF	TGTGCCAGCAGCCACAGTTTGCATGAGCAGTTCTTC
-	-	TRBJ2-1	TRBV25-1	CASSEIHGNEQFF	TGTGCCAGCAGTGAAATTCACGGGAATGAGCAGTTCTTC
-	TRBD1	TRBJ1-1	TRBV18	CASSTGTGVTEAFF	TGTGCCAGCTCAACCGGGACAGGGGTCACTGAAGCTTTCTTT
-	TRBD1	TRBJ1-5	TRBV6-1	CASSGQGAAQHF	TGTGCCAGCAGTGGACAGGGGGCGGCCCAGCATTTT
-	-	TRBJ1-2	TRBV14	CASSQEGRMSSGYTF	TGTGCCAGCAGCCAAGAAGGAAGGATGTCTAGTGGCTACACCTTC
-	-	TRBJ2-1	TRBV5-1	CASTGQSLYNEQFF	TGCGCCAGCACGGGTCAGTCCTTGTACAATGAGCAGTTCTTC
-	TRBD2	TRBJ2-2	TRBV6-1	CASRWLAGGPGELFF	TGTGCCAGCAGATGGCTAGCGGGAGGTCCCGGGGAGCTGTTTTTT
-	-	TRBJ2-1	TRBV5-1	CASRPIGANEQFF	TGCGCCAGCAGACCTATTGGGGCCAATGAGCAGTTCTTC
few	-	TRBJ1-5	TRBV5-8	CASSVRGIQPQHF	TGTGCCAGCAGCGTCAGGGGCATTCAGCCCCAGCATTTT
-	TRBD1	TRBJ1-2	TRBV4-1	CASSQMTGFSNYGYTF	TGCGCCAGCAGCCAAATGACAGGGTTTTCGAACTATGGCTACACCTTC
few	TRBD2	TRBJ2-1	TRBV10-1	CASSELAEYNEQFF	TGCGCCAGCAGTGAACTAGCGGAATACAATGAGCAGTTCTTC
-	TRBD1	TRBJ1-4	TRBV7-9	CASSRHRGQGYEKLFF	TGTGCCAGCAGCCGGCATCGGGGACAGGGGTACGAAAAACTGTTTTTT
-	TRBD1	TRBJ1-2	TRBV15	CATSRERTGYGYTF	TGTGCCACCAGCAGAGAAAGGACAGGGTATGGCTACACCTTC
-	-	TRBJ2-7	TRBV10-2	CASSAGLGSSYEQYF	TGCGCCAGCAGCGCCGGACTGGGGAGCTCCTACGAGCAGTACTTC
-	TRBD1	TRBJ1-2	TRBV10-3	CAISEEDRGYGYTF	TGTGCCATCAGTGAAGAGGACAGGGGGTATGGCTACACCTTC
-	TRBD1	TRBJ2-3	TRBV5-8	CASSLQGADTQYF	TGTGCCAGCAGCCTCCAGGGGGCAGATACGCAGTATTTT
few	TRBD1	TRBJ1-2	TRBV18	CASSPPVTGGALNYGYTF	TGTGCCAGCTCACCACCGGTGACAGGGGGCGCCCTGAACTATGGCTACACCTTC
-	TRBD2	TRBJ2-1	TRBV6-5	CASSYPSGSSYNEQFF	TGTGCCAGCAGTTACCCTAGCGGGAGCTCCTACAATGAGCAGTTCTTC
-	TRBD2	TRBJ2-7	TRBV23-1	CASLAGAYEQYF	TGCGCCAGTCTAGCGGGAGCCTACGAGCAGTACTTC
-	TRBD1	TRBJ2-7	TRBV7-9	CASSPPDRDHEQYF	TGTGCCAGCAGCCCGCCAGACAGGGACCACGAGCAGTACTTC
-	TRBD2	TRBJ2-6	TRBV14	CASSQRHGRATGANVLTF	TGTGCCAGCAGCCAAAGACACGGGAGGGCCACTGGGGCCAACGTCCTGACTTTC
-	-	TRBJ2-3	TRBV4-1	CASSQDLSDTQYF	TGCGCCAGCAGCCAAGATCTTTCAGATACGCAGTATTTT
-	-	TRBJ2-2	TRBV27	CASSSFGRVTRRNTGELFF	TGTGCCAGCAGTTCCTTCGGGCGGGTCACAAGGAGGAACACCGGGGAGCTGTTTTTT
-	-	TRBJ1-5	TRBV30	CAWSAGQLSNQPQHF	TGTGCCTGGAGTGCTGGCCAACTAAGCAATCAGCCCCAGCATTTT
-	-	TRBJ1-1	TRBV5-1	CASSFIPGENTEAFF	TGCGCCAGCAGCTTCATCCCGGGGGAGAACACTGAAGCTTTCTTT
few	-	TRBJ2-2	TRBV7-6	CASSLAGQNTGELFF	TGTGCCAGCAGCTTAGCGGGACAGAACACCGGGGAGCTGTTTTTT
-	TRBD1	TRBJ1-2	TRBV7-9	CASSLEDRGLLGYTF	TGTGCCAGCAGCTTAGAGGACAGGGGGCTCCTCGGCTACACCTTC
-	-	TRBJ2-3	TRBV19	CASSIGSELREDTQYF	TGTGCCAGTAGTATCGGGTCCGAGCTTCGGGAAGATACGCAGTATTTT
-	-	TRBJ2-5	TRBV9	CASSGGTFEETQYF	TGTGCCAGCAGCGGGGGGACATTCGAAGAGACCCAGTACTTC
-	TRBD2	TRBJ2-1	TRBV7-9	CASSSGLVVYEQFF	TGTGCCAGCAGCTCCGGACTAGTAGTCTATGAGCAGTTCTTC
-	TRBD2	TRBJ2-7	TRBV11-2	CASSLGRLLVGGRFEQYF	TGTGCCAGCAGCTTAGGAAGGCTCCTGGTGGGAGGGCGTTTCGAGCAGTACTTC
-	TRBD1	TRBJ1-2	TRBV6-4	CASSQGQALGDGYTF	TGTGCCAGCAGCCAGGGACAGGCCCTAGGGGATGGCTACACCTTC
-	-	TRBJ2-1	TRBV9	CASSVELEQFF	TGTGCCAGCAGCGTAGAACTGGAGCAGTTCTTC
-	TRBD1	TRBJ1-2	TRBV4-1	CASSPTGQGGNYGYTF	TGCGCCAGCAGCCCTACCGGACAGGGGGGAAACTATGGCTACACCTTC
-	-	TRBJ1-1	TRBV5-1	CASSLQGNTEAFF	TGCGCCAGCAGCTTACAGGGGAACACTGAAGCTTTCTTT
-	TRBD2	TRBJ2-5	TRBV5-1	CASSPGLAGSQETQYF	TGCGCCAGCAGCCCCGGACTAGCGGGATCCCAAGAGACCCAGTACTTC